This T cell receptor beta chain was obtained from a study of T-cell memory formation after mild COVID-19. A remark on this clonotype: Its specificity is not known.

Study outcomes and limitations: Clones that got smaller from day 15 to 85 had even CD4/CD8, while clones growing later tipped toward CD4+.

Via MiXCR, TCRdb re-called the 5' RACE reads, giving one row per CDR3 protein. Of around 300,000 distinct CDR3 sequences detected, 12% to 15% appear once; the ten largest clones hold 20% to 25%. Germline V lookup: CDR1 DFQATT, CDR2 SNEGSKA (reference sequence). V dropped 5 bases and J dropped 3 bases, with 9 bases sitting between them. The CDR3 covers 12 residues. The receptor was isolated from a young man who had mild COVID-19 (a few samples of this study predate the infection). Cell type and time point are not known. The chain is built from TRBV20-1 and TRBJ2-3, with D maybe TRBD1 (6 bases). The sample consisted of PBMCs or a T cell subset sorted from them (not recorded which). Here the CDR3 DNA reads TGCAGTGCTTCGCAGGGGACAGATACGCAGTATTTT. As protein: CSASQGTDTQYF.